The 29 T cell receptor beta chains in this list originate from one sample, sequenced in a study of graft-versus-host responses after intestinal transplantation (dated by TCRdb to 2020 to 2023). The meaning of the sample's time point label: cells obtained before transplantation from donor or recipient. Receptor amplification or capture employed the immunoSEQ multiplex PCR assay. The table was pulled from immuneACCESS by TCRdb, which kept in-frame rearrangements only. Such tables lose some clones; where checked, under half of the loss comes from unresolved V genes, and the rest has no known cause. The sample yields 96,000 or so clones; around 90% were counted once. The top ten clones comprise around 0.17% of the sample. These receptors lack a known antigen. The specimen was unstimulated CD4+ T cells sorted from spleen or lymph node cells, collected before intestinal transplant. The receptors shown here come from a human donor who received an intestinal transplant.

This clone was observed a handful of times. The genes are TRBV6-1 and TRBJ2-3, with 9 positions matching TRBD1. The CDR3 has 14 residues. Germline loops: CDR1 MNHNS, CDR2 SASEGT. V was clipped by 7 bases and J by 2 bases; unmatched bases: 4. CDR3 sequence: CASKRDRDTDTQYF. Written as DNA, the CDR3 is TGTGCCAGCAAGAGGGACAGGGACACAGATACGCAGTATTTT.

The rearrangement joins TRBV18 to TRBJ2-2, with TRBD2 matching 8 bases. There are 13 residues in the CDR3. V shed 3 bases and J 7 bases; nucleotides not matched to a gene: 1. CDR1 is KGHSH and CDR2 is LQKENI in the germline V gene. The CDR3 here is CASSPGTSGELFF. In DNA, the CDR3 is TGTGCCAGCTCACCCGGGACTAGCGGGGAGCTGTTTTTT.

The chain carries TRBV7-2 and TRBJ1-5; TRBD1 matches 9 bases. CDR3 size: 12 residues. CDR1 and CDR2 from the germline V gene are SGHTA and FQGNSA. Unmatched junction bases numbered 5, after V lost 4 bases and J lost 13 bases. CDR3 protein: CASSSGQGSQHF. CDR3 nucleotide sequence: TGTGCCAGCAGCTCGGGACAGGGCTCACAGCATTTT.

The chain uses TRBV2 and TRBJ1-1; a weak D match, TRBD1 (5 bases). From germline, CDR1 is SNHLY and CDR2 FYNNEI. Trimming pared 2 bases from V and 9 bases from J, leaving 7 bases between. The CDR3 runs to 11 residues. CDR3 coding DNA: TGTGCCAGCAGTGAACAGGGAAAAGCTTTCTTT. Its translation: CASSEQGKAFF.

V gene TRBV7-9 combines with J gene TRBJ1-1; D is perhaps TRBD1 (5 bases). Germline V CDR1 and CDR2: SEHNR, FQNEAQ (reference sequence). Deletions cut 1 base from V and 6 bases from J, with 9 bases between. The CDR3 has 13 residues. The CDR3 nucleotides read TGTGCCAGCAGCTTAGTTATAGGGGCTGAAGCTTTCTTT. Its protein is CASSLVIGAEAFF.

This sequence joins TRBV30 and TRBJ2-6, with D possibly being TRBD1 (5 bases). V lost 8 bases to trimming and J lost 2 bases, with 19 bases between them. The CDR3 is 16 residues long. Germline CDR1 and CDR2: GTSNPN and SVGIG (reference sequence). CDR3 amino acids: CARDRLVMPGANVLTF. The CDR3 coding sequence is TGTGCCAGAGACAGACTGGTGATGCCTGGGGCCAACGTCCTGACTTTC.

This rearrangement joins TRBV9 to TRBJ2-7, with 7 bases aligning to TRBD2. Germline-derived CDR1 and CDR2 are SGDLS and YYNGEE. Trimming cost V 0 bases and J 6 bases; bases outside gene matches: 12. CDR3 length: 16 amino acids. Here the CDR3 DNA reads TGTGCCAGCAGCGTAGGGGGAGGGACGTCGGCCTTCGAGCAGTACTTC. This codes for CASSVGGGTSAFEQYF.

V is TRBV6-1 and J is TRBJ1-1; possibly TRBD1 for D (6 bases). Germline CDR1 MNHNS, CDR2 SASEGT. With 9 bases removed from V and 0 bases from J, the gap between germline ends came to 14 bases. This CDR3 spans 14 amino acids. The CDR3 loop reads CASSTGRMNTEAFF. The CDR3 coding sequence is TGTGCCAGTTCGACAGGAAGAATGAACACTGAAGCTTTCTTT.

V usage is TRBV28 and J usage is TRBJ1-2; D not resolved. The germline V and J ends were trimmed by 6 bases and 7 bases, with 9 bases remaining between them. Germline lookup yields CDR1 MDHEN and CDR2 SYDVKM. This CDR3 has 11 amino acids. CDR3 sequence (DNA): TGTGCCAGCAGCCCCTCTTTTGGCTACACCTTC. Protein product: CASSPSFGYTF.

This chain joins TRBV10-3 and TRBJ2-1; 8 nucleotides match TRBD1. V dropped 3 bases and J dropped 7; count of bases not matched to a gene: 11. Germline V lookup: CDR1 ENHRY, CDR2 SYGVKD. The CDR3 totals 16 residues. The DNA of the CDR3 is TGTGCCATCAGTGAAACCGTGGGGACAGGTTGGAATGAGCAGTTCTTC. This translates into CAISETVGTGWNEQFF.

The chain combines TRBV27 with TRBJ1-4; the D gene is possibly TRBD1 (5 bases). Deletions cut 4 bases from V and 1 base from J, with 10 bases between. The CDR3 runs to 15 residues. CDR1 and CDR2 (germline): MNHEY, SMNVEV (reference sequence). CDR3 amino acids: CASSYRQLTNEKLFF. CDR3 nucleotide sequence: TGTGCCAGCAGTTATAGACAGCTAACTAATGAAAAACTGTTTTTT.

The V call is TRBV5-4, the J call TRBJ1-1; perhaps TRBD1 as D (6 bases). Trimming shortened V by 5 bases and J by 2 bases, and 16 bases separated the two germline ends. This CDR3 spans 15 amino acids. The germline CDR1 and CDR2 sequences are SGHNT and YYREEE (reference sequence). Here the CDR3 DNA reads TGTGCCAGCAGTTATCCGGGACAAGTTAACACTGAAGCTTTCTTT. Translating it yields CASSYPGQVNTEAFF.

The rearrangement uses TRBV19 and TRBJ2-1, with 12 positions matching TRBD2. V shed 8 bases, J shed 2 bases, and the junction held 4 bases outside the gene matches. This CDR3 has 15 amino acids. The germline V gene has CDR1 LNHDA and CDR2 SQIVND (reference sequence). In DNA form, the CDR3 reads TGTGCCAGTGCTCTAGCGGGAGGGCCCTACAATGAGCAGTTCTTC. Translated, it gives CASALAGGPYNEQFF.

This chain connects TRBV5-1 to TRBJ1-4; weak D call: TRBD1 (6 bases). Germline lookup yields CDR1 SGHRS and CDR2 YFSETQ. V was pared by 0 bases and J by 4 bases, with 10 bases between. This CDR3 comprises 15 residues. CDR3 amino acids: CASSLAQGRNEKLFF. The CDR3 nucleotides read TGCGCCAGCAGCTTGGCACAGGGACGTAATGAAAAACTGTTTTTT. Full variable domain (rest looked up from reference TRBV5-1 and TRBJ1-4): KAGVTQTPRYLIKTRGQQVTLSCSPISGHRSVSWYQQTPGQGLQFLFEYFSETQRNKGNFPGRFSGRQFSNSRSEMNVSTLELGDSALYLCASSLAQGRNEKLFFGSGTQLSVL.

This sequence joins TRBV19 and TRBJ2-2; 9 bases are shared with TRBD1. Germline V lookup: CDR1 LNHDA, CDR2 SQIVND (reference sequence). The V and J ends lost 6 bases and 4 bases, in that order; junction bases with no gene match: 6. The CDR3 has 15 residues. CDR3 in amino acids: CASRPPTGGTGELFF. In nucleotides, the CDR3 is TGTGCCAGTAGGCCGCCGACAGGGGGCACCGGGGAGCTGTTTTTT.

This clone was detected once. The CDR3 coding sequence is TGTGCCAGCACGGACAGAACCTTTGAAGCTTTCTTT. Amino acid sequence: CASTDRTFEAFF. This rearrangement joins TRBV6-1 to TRBJ1-1, with a possible D match to TRBD1 (6 bases). The CDR3 extends over 12 amino acids. V was cut by 7 bases and J by 7 bases, with 13 bases left in between. The germline V gene has CDR1 MNHNS and CDR2 SASEGT.

This clone was seen a single time. The chain's CDR3 is CASSPKDTYNEQFF. In DNA form, the CDR3 reads TGTGCCAGCAGCCCCAAAGACACCTACAATGAGCAGTTCTTC. The V call is TRBV9, the J call TRBJ2-1; D is ambiguous. Germline CDR1 is SGDLS and CDR2 is YYNGEE. V was pared by 4 bases and J by 2 bases, with 10 bases between. CDR3 length equals 14 residues. The whole variable domain, remainder taken from reference TRBV9 and TRBJ2-1, is DSGVTQTPKHLITATGQRVTLRCSPRSGDLSVYWYQQSLDQGLQFLIQYYNGEERAKGNILERFSAQQFPDLHSELNLSSLELGDSALYFCASSPKDTYNEQFFGPGTRLTVL.

The chain links TRBV21-1 to TRBJ2-6; TRBD1 is taken as the D call from the table, unchecked against the DNA. TRBV21-1 is designated a pseudogene. The CDR3 extends over 18 amino acids. CDR3: CASSRRRGPFSGANVLTF. CDR3 nucleotide sequence: TGTGCCAGCAGTCGCCGCAGGGGGCCTTTCTCTGGGGCCAACGTCCTGACTTTC.

The gene calls are TRBV11-2 and TRBJ2-1; 10 bases map to TRBD2. Trimming took 4 bases from V and 6 from J; bases not matched to a gene: 9. The CDR3 runs to 16 residues. CDR1 and CDR2 from the germline V gene are SGHAT and FQNNGV. In DNA form, the CDR3 reads TGTGCCAGCAGCTCAAGACTAGCGGGTAGGGGCAATGAGCAGTTCTTC. The encoded protein is CASSSRLAGRGNEQFF. Full variable domain (outside the CDR3, taken from reference TRBV11-2 and TRBJ2-1): EAGVAQSPRYKIIEKRQSVAFWCNPISGHATLYWYQQILGQGPKLLIQFQNNGVVDDSQLPKDRFSAERLKGVDSTLKIQPAKLEDSAVYLCASSSRLAGRGNEQFFGPGTRLTVL.

V gene TRBV7-2 combines with J gene TRBJ2-5; 7 bases match TRBD2. The CDR3 has 13 residues. V dropped 6 bases and J dropped 3; count of bases not matched to a gene: 4. CDR1 and CDR2 from the germline V gene are SGHTA and FQGNSA. CDR3 protein: CASSRAGKETQYF. CDR3 nucleotides: TGTGCCAGCAGTCGAGCGGGGAAAGAGACCCAGTACTTC.

V usage is TRBV30 and J usage is TRBJ1-1; no clear D gene. This CDR3 is built from 12 residues. Germline V gene lookup returns CDR1 GTSNPN and CDR2 SVGIG (reference sequence). Between the trimmed V and J ends, which lost 4 bases and 0 bases, there was a span of 6 bases. CDR3: CAWKRMNTEAFF. For the CDR3, the DNA is TGTGCCTGGAAGCGGATGAACACTGAAGCTTTCTTT.

Note on this clone: Different DNA sequences within this sample yield the same CDR3. The chain has TRBV5-1 and TRBJ2-1; a weak D match, TRBD2 (5 bases). Looked up from germline, CDR1 is SGHRS and CDR2 is YFSETQ. V lost 0 bases, J lost 5 bases, and 12 bases lay in between. The CDR3 has 15 amino acids. CDR3: CASSLAGLADNEQFF. DNA for the CDR3: TGCGCCAGCAGCTTGGCCGGGCTAGCTGACAATGAGCAGTTCTTC.

This chain uses TRBV2 with TRBJ1-4, with D perhaps matching TRBD1 (6 bases). V lost 5 bases and J lost 10, with 17 bases in between. Germline values: CDR1 SNHLY, CDR2 FYNNEI. CDR3 length: 14 residues. This chain's CDR3 is CASSLDRTRGKLFF. CDR3 nucleotides: TGTGCCAGCAGTCTTGACAGGACAAGGGGAAAACTGTTTTTT.

This clone was seen only a few times. The CDR3 DNA reads as TGTGCCAGCAGCCCGAGACTAGCGGGAGTATACAATGAGCAGTTCTTC. Its protein product is CASSPRLAGVYNEQFF. This chain connects TRBV11-2 to TRBJ2-1, with TRBD2 matching 12 bases. CDR1 and CDR2 from the germline V gene are SGHAT and FQNNGV. The J segment lost 4 bases and the V segment lost 5 bases, leaving 6 bases of the junction unmatched. The CDR3 is made up of 16 amino acids.

The CDR3 DNA reads TGTGCCAGCAGGGGCAGGAACACCGGGGAGCTGTTTTTT. Its protein is CASRGRNTGELFF. The V and J genes are TRBV2 and TRBJ2-2; no clear D gene. The CDR3 runs to 13 residues. V was clipped by 6 bases and J by 1 base, with 6 bases between them. Germline V gives CDR1 SNHLY, CDR2 FYNNEI.

The V call is TRBV30, the J call TRBJ2-7, with 8 nucleotides matching TRBD1. The junction had 14 bases not matched to a gene; V was cut back by 1 base and J by 9 bases. This CDR3 comprises 15 residues. CDR1 is GTSNPN, CDR2 SVGIG, per germline (reference sequence). CDR3 protein: CAWSGGQGALQRQYF. CDR3 nucleotides: TGTGCCTGGAGTGGAGGGCAGGGGGCGCTTCAGCGGCAGTACTTC.

The chain is built from TRBV6-1 and TRBJ1-2; TRBD1 matches at 8 bases. V dropped 6 bases and J dropped 4; count of bases not matched to a gene: 7. The CDR3 runs to 14 residues. In germline, CDR1 is MNHNS, CDR2 SASEGT. CDR3 DNA: TGTGCCAGCAGGAACAGGGGGGCGAGCTATGGCTACACCTTC. It specifies CASRNRGASYGYTF.

The chain carries TRBV18 and TRBJ1-3, with 8 bases that match TRBD1. The CDR3 loop spans 14 amino acids. Trimming cost V 6 bases and J 4 bases; bases outside gene matches: 5. In germline, CDR1 is KGHSH, CDR2 LQKENI. The CDR3: CASSTDRAGNTIYF. CDR3 sequence (DNA): TGTGCCAGCTCTACGGACAGGGCAGGAAACACCATATATTTT.

The chain carries TRBV7-7 and TRBJ2-5, with D tentatively TRBD2 (6 bases). CDR3 length: 13 amino acids. The V gene's germline CDR1 is SSHAT and CDR2 FNYEAQ (reference sequence). The ends were cut back, 5 bases at V and 4 bases at J, with 11 bases in the middle. The CDR3 loop is CASSQTSPETQYF. In DNA form, the CDR3 reads TGTGCCAGCAGCCAGACTAGTCCAGAGACCCAGTACTTC.